A selection of T cell receptor beta chains follows, all from one sample in a study of OX40 agonist ivuxolimab in advanced cancers. The table came from immunoSEQ multiplex PCR; TCRdb's copy has only in-frame clones and leaves some out. The sample lists 80,000 or so clones, 85% to 95% occurring once. The sample consisted of CD4+ or CD8+ T cells sorted from blood, taken in a trial of the OX40 agonist ivuxolimab. The receptors were sampled from an adult with an advanced solid tumor such as melanoma, head and neck, liver or kidney cancer. The CDR3 runs from the conserved cysteine through the conserved F or W. A D gene is named only where the DNA matches it firmly. Clone size is stated in some rows and not others, as once, few, many or a class when expanded.

CDR3 protein: CASSHDPGLAGGTDTQYF
CDR3 DNA: TGTGCCAGCAGCCATGACCCGGGACTAGCGGGGGGGACAGATACGCAGTATTTT
clone size: once
V gene: TRBV4-2
J gene: TRBJ2-3
D gene: TRBD2
CDR3 length: 18

CDR3 protein: CASSLGLRTGDEQYF
CDR3 DNA: TGTGCCAGCAGCTTAGGTCTCCGGACAGGGGATGAGCAGTACTTC
clone size: NA
V gene: TRBV11-2
J gene: TRBJ2-7
D gene: TRBD1
CDR3 length: 15

CDR3 protein: CASSLGLGQGEAGELFF
CDR3 DNA: TGCGCCAGCAGCTTGGGACTTGGACAGGGGGAAGCCGGGGAGCTGTTTTTT
clone size: NA
V gene: TRBV5-1
J gene: TRBJ2-2
D gene: TRBD1
CDR3 length: 17

CDR3 protein: CASSLALSGANVLTF
CDR3 DNA: TGTGCCAGCAGCTTAGCCCTCTCTGGGGCCAACGTCCTGACTTTC
clone size: once
V gene: TRBV7-9
J gene: TRBJ2-6
D gene: NA
CDR3 length: 15

CDR3 protein: CASSQGGGINDEKLFF
CDR3 DNA: TGTGCCAGCAGCCAAGGAGGGGGCATCAACGACGAAAAACTGTTTTTT
clone size: NA
V gene: TRBV28
J gene: TRBJ1-4
D gene: TRBD1
CDR3 length: 16

CDR3 protein: CASSQQGAGQPQHF
CDR3 DNA: TGCGCCAGCAGTCAACAGGGGGCCGGGCAGCCCCAGCATTTT
clone size: NA
V gene: TRBV10-2
J gene: TRBJ1-5
D gene: TRBD1
CDR3 length: 14

CDR3 protein: CASSPRQGATNEKLFF
CDR3 DNA: TGTGCCAGCAGTCCTAGACAGGGGGCAACTAATGAAAAACTGTTTTTT
clone size: NA
V gene: TRBV28
J gene: TRBJ1-4
D gene: TRBD1
CDR3 length: 16

CDR3 protein: CASSSGQGWETQYF
CDR3 DNA: TGTGCCAGCAGCTCGGGACAGGGCTGGGAGACCCAGTACTTC
clone size: NA
V gene: TRBV7-9
J gene: TRBJ2-5
D gene: TRBD1
CDR3 length: 14

CDR3 protein: CASSPVGSASTDTQYF
CDR3 DNA: TGTGCCAGCTCACCGGTGGGCAGCGCTAGCACAGATACGCAGTATTTT
clone size: NA
V gene: TRBV18
J gene: TRBJ2-3
D gene: NA
CDR3 length: 16

CDR3 protein: CASSQVAGAYTGELFF
CDR3 DNA: TGTGCCAGCAGCCAAGTAGCGGGAGCGTACACCGGGGAGCTGTTTTTT
clone size: NA
V gene: TRBV7-2
J gene: TRBJ2-2
D gene: TRBD2
CDR3 length: 16

CDR3 protein: CAWSAVDGLGGGLYNEQFF
CDR3 DNA: TGTGCCTGGAGTGCAGTCGATGGGTTGGGCGGGGGGCTCTACAATGAGCAGTTCTTC
clone size: NA
V gene: TRBV30
J gene: TRBJ2-1
D gene: TRBD2
CDR3 length: 19

CDR3 protein: CASSPDRSQPQHF
CDR3 DNA: TGTGCCAGCTCACCAGACAGGAGTCAGCCCCAGCATTTT
clone size: NA
V gene: TRBV18
J gene: TRBJ1-5
D gene: NA
CDR3 length: 13

CDR3 protein: CASSLTHNEQFF
CDR3 DNA: TGCGCCAGCAGCCTGACGCACAATGAGCAGTTCTTC
clone size: once
V gene: TRBV5-1
J gene: TRBJ2-1
D gene: NA
CDR3 length: 12

CDR3 protein: CASSVTGIGGGTDTQYF
CDR3 DNA: TGTGCCAGCAGCGTTACAGGCATCGGGGGGGGGACAGATACGCAGTATTTT
clone size: NA
V gene: TRBV9
J gene: TRBJ2-3
D gene: TRBD2
CDR3 length: 17

CDR3 protein: CASSDPAGGPSYEQYF
CDR3 DNA: TGTGCCAGCAGTGATCCTGCAGGGGGTCCCTCCTACGAGCAGTACTTC
clone size: NA
V gene: TRBV28
J gene: TRBJ2-7
D gene: TRBD1
CDR3 length: 16

CDR3 protein: CASSRQGAAGDTQYF
CDR3 DNA: TGTGCCAGCAGCAGACAGGGGGCCGCGGGGGATACGCAGTATTTT
clone size: NA
V gene: TRBV6-5
J gene: TRBJ2-3
D gene: TRBD1
CDR3 length: 15

CDR3 protein: CASSFRQARYSLSYNEQFF
CDR3 DNA: TGTGCCAGCAGCTTTCGGCAAGCGCGGTACAGTCTCTCCTACAATGAGCAGTTCTTC
clone size: NA
V gene: TRBV7-2
J gene: TRBJ2-1
D gene: NA
CDR3 length: 19

CDR3 protein: CASSQGRTVTYEQYF
CDR3 DNA: TGTGCCAGCAGCCAAGGCCGGACAGTGACCTACGAGCAGTACTTC
clone size: NA
V gene: TRBV14
J gene: TRBJ2-7
D gene: NA
CDR3 length: 15

CDR3 protein: CASSWTPYEQYF
CDR3 DNA: TGTGCCAGCAGCTGGACACCCTACGAGCAGTACTTC
clone size: NA
V gene: TRBV6-5
J gene: TRBJ2-7
D gene: NA
CDR3 length: 12

CDR3 protein: CASSETGVDTDTQYF
CDR3 DNA: TGTGCCAGCAGTGAGACAGGGGTTGACACAGATACGCAGTATTTT
clone size: NA
V gene: TRBV2
J gene: TRBJ2-3
D gene: TRBD1
CDR3 length: 15

CDR3 protein: CASSGGQGDYEQYF
CDR3 DNA: TGTGCCAGCAGCGGGGGACAGGGAGATTACGAGCAGTACTTC
clone size: once
V gene: TRBV9
J gene: TRBJ2-7
D gene: TRBD1
CDR3 length: 14

CDR3 protein: CASSQVPGQGGFEAFF
CDR3 DNA: TGTGCCAGCAGCCAAGTTCCGGGACAGGGAGGGTTTGAAGCTTTCTTT
clone size: NA
V gene: TRBV14
J gene: TRBJ1-1
D gene: TRBD1
CDR3 length: 16

CDR3 protein: CASSNGGGDHYEQYF
CDR3 DNA: TGTGCCAGCAGCAATGGAGGGGGGGACCACTACGAGCAGTACTTC
clone size: NA
V gene: TRBV2
J gene: TRBJ2-7
D gene: NA
CDR3 length: 15

CDR3 protein: CASSLVSVEETQYF
CDR3 DNA: TGCGCCAGCAGCTTGGTTTCCGTTGAAGAGACCCAGTACTTC
clone size: NA
V gene: TRBV5-1
J gene: TRBJ2-5
D gene: NA
CDR3 length: 14

CDR3 protein: CASSLIAGGPSYEQYF
CDR3 DNA: TGTGCCAGCAGCTTAATAGCGGGAGGGCCTTCCTACGAGCAGTACTTC
clone size: NA
V gene: TRBV7-2
J gene: TRBJ2-7
D gene: TRBD2
CDR3 length: 16

CDR3 protein: CASNTVAAETQYF
CDR3 DNA: TGTGCCAGCAACACGGTCGCAGCTGAGACCCAGTACTTC
clone size: NA
V gene: TRBV2
J gene: TRBJ2-5
D gene: NA
CDR3 length: 13

CDR3 protein: CAWSTGTAMNQPQHF
CDR3 DNA: TGTGCCTGGAGTACTGGGACCGCTATGAATCAGCCCCAGCATTTT
clone size: NA
V gene: TRBV30
J gene: TRBJ1-5
D gene: NA
CDR3 length: 15

CDR3 protein: CASTRFDNEQFF
CDR3 DNA: TGTGCCAGCACCAGGTTCGACAATGAGCAGTTCTTC
clone size: NA
V gene: TRBV6-5
J gene: TRBJ2-1
D gene: NA
CDR3 length: 12

CDR3 protein: CASSLKVAAPIGELFF
CDR3 DNA: TGTGCCAGCAGCTTAAAAGTTGCGGCCCCAATCGGGGAGCTGTTTTTT
clone size: NA
V gene: TRBV7-9
J gene: TRBJ2-2
D gene: NA
CDR3 length: 16